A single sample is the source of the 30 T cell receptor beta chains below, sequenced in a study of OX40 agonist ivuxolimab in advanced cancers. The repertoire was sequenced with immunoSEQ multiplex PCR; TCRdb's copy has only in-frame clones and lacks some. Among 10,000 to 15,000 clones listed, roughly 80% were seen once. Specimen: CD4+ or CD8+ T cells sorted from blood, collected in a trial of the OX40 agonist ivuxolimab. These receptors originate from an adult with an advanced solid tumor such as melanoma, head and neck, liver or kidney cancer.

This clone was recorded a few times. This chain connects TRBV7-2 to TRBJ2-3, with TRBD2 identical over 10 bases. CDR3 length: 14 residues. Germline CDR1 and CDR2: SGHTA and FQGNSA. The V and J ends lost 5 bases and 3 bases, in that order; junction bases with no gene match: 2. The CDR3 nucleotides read TGTGCCAGCAGCACTAGCGGGATGACAGATACGCAGTATTTT. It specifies CASSTSGMTDTQYF.

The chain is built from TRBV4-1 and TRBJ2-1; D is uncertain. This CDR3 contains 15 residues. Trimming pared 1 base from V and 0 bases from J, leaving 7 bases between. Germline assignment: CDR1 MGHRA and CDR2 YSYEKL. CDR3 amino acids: CASSQVVLSYNEQFF. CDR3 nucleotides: TGCGCCAGCAGCCAAGTAGTGCTCTCCTACAATGAGCAGTTCTTC.

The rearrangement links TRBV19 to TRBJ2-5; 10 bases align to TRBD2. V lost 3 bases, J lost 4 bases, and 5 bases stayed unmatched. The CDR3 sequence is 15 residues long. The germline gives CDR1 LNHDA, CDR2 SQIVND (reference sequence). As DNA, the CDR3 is TGTGCCAGTAGTATCCTAGCGGGAGTCCGAGAGACCCAGTACTTC. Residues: CASSILAGVRETQYF.

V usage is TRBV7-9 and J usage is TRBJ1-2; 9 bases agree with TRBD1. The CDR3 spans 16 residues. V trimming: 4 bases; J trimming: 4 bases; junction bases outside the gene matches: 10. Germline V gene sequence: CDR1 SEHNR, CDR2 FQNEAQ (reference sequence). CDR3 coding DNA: TGTGCCAGCAGCTCCTGGGACAGGGTTGAGGTCTATGGCTACACCTTC. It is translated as CASSSWDRVEVYGYTF.

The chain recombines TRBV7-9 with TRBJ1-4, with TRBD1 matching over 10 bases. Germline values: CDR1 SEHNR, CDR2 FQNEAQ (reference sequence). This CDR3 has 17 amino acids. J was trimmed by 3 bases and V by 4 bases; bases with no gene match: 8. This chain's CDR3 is CASSSTDRGPANEKLFF. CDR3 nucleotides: TGTGCCAGCAGCTCCACCGACAGGGGGCCTGCTAATGAAAAACTGTTTTTT.

DNA of the CDR3: TGTGCCAGTAGTATCGCGGACAGGGCACGGGAGCAGTTCTTC. Its translation: CASSIADRAREQFF. The chain links TRBV19 to TRBJ2-1; 8 bases match TRBD1. Germline V gene data show CDR1 as LNHDA and CDR2 as SQIVND (reference sequence). The CDR3 extends over 14 amino acids. J gave up 10 bases and V 3 bases, and 8 bases lay outside the gene matches.

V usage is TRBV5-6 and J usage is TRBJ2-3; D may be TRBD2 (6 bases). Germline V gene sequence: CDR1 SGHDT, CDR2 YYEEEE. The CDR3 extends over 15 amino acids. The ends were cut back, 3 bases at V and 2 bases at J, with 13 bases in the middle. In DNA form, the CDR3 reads TGTGCCAGCAGCTCATTAGCGGAATTCACAGATACGCAGTATTTT. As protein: CASSSLAEFTDTQYF.

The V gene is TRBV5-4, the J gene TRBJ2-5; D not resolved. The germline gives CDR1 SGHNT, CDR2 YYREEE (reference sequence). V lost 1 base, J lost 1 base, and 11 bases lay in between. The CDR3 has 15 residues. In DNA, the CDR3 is TGTGCCAGCAGCTTGACCGGCAATTCCCAAGAGACCCAGTACTTC. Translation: CASSLTGNSQETQYF.

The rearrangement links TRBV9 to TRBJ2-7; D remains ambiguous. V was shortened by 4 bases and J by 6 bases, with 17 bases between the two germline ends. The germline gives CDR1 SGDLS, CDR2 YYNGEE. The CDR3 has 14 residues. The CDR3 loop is CASSSPPGFREQYF. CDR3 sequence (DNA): TGTGCCAGCAGCAGCCCCCCAGGCTTCCGCGAGCAGTACTTC.

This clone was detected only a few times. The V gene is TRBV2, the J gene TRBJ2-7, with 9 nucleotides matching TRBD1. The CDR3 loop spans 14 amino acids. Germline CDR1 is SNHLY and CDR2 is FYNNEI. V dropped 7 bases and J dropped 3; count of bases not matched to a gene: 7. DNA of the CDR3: TGTGCCAGCACCCCAGGGACAGGGAGCTACGAGCAGTACTTC. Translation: CASTPGTGSYEQYF.

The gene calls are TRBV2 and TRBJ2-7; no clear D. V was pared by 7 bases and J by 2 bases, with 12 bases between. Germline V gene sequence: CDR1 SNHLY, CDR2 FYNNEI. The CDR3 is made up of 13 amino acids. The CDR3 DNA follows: TGTGCCAGCATAGAGGCCTTAACCTACGAGCAGTACTTC. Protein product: CASIEALTYEQYF.

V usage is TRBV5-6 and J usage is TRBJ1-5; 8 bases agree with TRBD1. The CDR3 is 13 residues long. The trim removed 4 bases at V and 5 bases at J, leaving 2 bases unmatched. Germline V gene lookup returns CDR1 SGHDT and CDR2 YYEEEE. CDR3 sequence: CASSKTGDQPQHF. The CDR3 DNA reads TGTGCCAGCAGCAAGACAGGGGATCAGCCCCAGCATTTT.

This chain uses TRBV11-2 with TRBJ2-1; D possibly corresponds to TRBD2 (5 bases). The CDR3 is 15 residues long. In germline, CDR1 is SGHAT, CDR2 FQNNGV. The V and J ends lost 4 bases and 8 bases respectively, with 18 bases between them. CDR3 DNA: TGTGCCAGCAGCTCCATGAGGGATCGTATTTATGAGCAGTTCTTC. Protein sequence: CASSSMRDRIYEQFF. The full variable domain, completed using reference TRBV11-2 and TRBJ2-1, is EAGVAQSPRYKIIEKRQSVAFWCNPISGHATLYWYQQILGQGPKLLIQFQNNGVVDDSQLPKDRFSAERLKGVDSTLKIQPAKLEDSAVYLCASSSMRDRIYEQFFGPGTRLTVL.

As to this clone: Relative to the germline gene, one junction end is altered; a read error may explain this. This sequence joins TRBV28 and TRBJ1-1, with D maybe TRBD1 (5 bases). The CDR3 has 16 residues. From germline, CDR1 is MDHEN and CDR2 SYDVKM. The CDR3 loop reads CASSYAQSTTTRAMDF. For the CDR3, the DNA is TGTGCCAGCAGTTACGCACAATCTACGACAACCAGGGCCATGGACTTT. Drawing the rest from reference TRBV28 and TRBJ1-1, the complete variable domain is DVKVTQSSRYLVKRTGEKVFLECVQDMDHENMFWYRQDPGLGLRLIYFSYDVKMKEKGDIPEGYSVSREKKERFSLILESASTNQTSMYLCASSYAQSTTTRAMDFGQGTRLTVV.

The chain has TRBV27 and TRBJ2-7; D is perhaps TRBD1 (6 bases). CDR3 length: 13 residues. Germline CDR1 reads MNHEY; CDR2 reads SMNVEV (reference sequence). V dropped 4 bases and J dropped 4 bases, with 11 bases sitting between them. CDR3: CASSSFTGYEQYF. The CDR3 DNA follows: TGTGCCAGCAGTTCCTTTACAGGGTACGAGCAGTACTTC.

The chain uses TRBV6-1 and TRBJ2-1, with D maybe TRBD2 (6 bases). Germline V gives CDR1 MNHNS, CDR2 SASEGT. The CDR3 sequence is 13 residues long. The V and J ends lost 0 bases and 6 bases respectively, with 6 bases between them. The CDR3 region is CASSEAGLNEQFF. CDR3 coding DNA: TGTGCCAGCAGTGAAGCGGGACTCAATGAGCAGTTCTTC.

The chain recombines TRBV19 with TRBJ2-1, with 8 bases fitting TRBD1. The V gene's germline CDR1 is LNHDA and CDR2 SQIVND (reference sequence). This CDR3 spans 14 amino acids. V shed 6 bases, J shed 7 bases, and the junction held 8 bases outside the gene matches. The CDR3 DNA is TGTGCCAGTAGCGCTCAGGGGGCGAGTAATGAGCAGTTCTTC. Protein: CASSAQGASNEQFF.

The CDR3 DNA reads as TGTGCCAGCAGTTTACAGGGGTCGGACACTGAAGCTTTCTTT. Protein sequence: CASSLQGSDTEAFF. The chain couples TRBV27 to TRBJ1-1, with D perhaps TRBD1 (6 bases). CDR1 and CDR2 (germline): MNHEY, SMNVEV (reference sequence). CDR3 size: 14 residues. Trimming removed 2 bases from V and 3 bases from J, with 10 bases in between.

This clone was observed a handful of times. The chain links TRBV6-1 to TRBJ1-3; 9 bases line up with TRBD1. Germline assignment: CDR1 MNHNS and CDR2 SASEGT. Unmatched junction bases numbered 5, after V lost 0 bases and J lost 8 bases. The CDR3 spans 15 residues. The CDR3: CASSEATGGRDTIYF. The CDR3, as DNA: TGTGCCAGCAGTGAAGCAACAGGGGGCCGGGACACCATATATTTT.

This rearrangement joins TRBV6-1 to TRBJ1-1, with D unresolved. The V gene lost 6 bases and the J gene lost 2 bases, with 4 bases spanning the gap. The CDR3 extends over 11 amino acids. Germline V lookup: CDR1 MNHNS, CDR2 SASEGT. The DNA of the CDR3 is TGTGCCAGCAGCAGCAACACTGAAGCTTTCTTT. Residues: CASSSNTEAFF.

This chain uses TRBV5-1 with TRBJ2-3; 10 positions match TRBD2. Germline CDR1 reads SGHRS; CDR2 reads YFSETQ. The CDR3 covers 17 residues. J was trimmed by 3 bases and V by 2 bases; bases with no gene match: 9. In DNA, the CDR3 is TGCGCCAGCAGCTTTCTTCCTAGCGGGAGAATAACAGATACGCAGTATTTT. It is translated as CASSFLPSGRITDTQYF.

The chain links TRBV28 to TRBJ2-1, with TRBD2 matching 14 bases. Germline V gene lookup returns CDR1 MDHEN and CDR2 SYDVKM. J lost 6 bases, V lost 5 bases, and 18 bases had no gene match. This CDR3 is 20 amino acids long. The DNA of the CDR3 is TGTGCCAGCAGTCCCTTAGGGACTAGCGGGAGTCTTGGGTTCAGCAATGAGCAGTTCTTC. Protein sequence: CASSPLGTSGSLGFSNEQFF.

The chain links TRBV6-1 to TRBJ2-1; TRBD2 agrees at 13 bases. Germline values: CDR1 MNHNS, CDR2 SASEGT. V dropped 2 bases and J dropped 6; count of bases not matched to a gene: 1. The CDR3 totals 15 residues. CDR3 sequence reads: CASSERLAGGNEQFF. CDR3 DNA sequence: TGTGCCAGCAGTGAAAGACTAGCGGGAGGCAATGAGCAGTTCTTC.

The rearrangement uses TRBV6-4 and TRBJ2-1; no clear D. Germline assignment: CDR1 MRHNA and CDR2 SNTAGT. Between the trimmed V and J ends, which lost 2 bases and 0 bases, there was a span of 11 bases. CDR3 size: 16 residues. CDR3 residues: CASSDELTGSYNEQFF. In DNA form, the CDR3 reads TGTGCCAGCAGTGACGAACTAACCGGCTCCTACAATGAGCAGTTCTTC.

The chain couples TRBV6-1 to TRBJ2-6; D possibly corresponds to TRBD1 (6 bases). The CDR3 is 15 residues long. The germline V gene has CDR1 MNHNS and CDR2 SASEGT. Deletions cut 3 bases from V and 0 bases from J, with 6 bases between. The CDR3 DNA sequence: TGTGCCAGCAGTGAGACAGGCTCTGGGGCCAACGTCCTGACTTTC. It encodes CASSETGSGANVLTF.

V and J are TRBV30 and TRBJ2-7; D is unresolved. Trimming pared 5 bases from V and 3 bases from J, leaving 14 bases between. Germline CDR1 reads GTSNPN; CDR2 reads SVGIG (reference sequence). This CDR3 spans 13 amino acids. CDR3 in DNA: TGTGCCTGGTCTCCCGGGTCGAGCTACGAGCAGTACTTC. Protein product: CAWSPGSSYEQYF.

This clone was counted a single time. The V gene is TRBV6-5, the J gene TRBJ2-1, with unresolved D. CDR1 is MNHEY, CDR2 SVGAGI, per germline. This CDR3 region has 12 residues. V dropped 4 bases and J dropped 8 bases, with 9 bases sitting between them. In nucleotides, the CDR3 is TGTGCCAGCAGTTCCCTGGCGCATGAGCAGTTCTTC. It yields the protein CASSSLAHEQFF.

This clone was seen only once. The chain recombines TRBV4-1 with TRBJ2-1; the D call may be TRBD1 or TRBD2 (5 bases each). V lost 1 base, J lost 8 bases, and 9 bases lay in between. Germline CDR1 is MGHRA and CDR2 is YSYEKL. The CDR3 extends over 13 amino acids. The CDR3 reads CASSQVGVDEQFF. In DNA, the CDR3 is TGCGCCAGCAGCCAAGTGGGGGTCGATGAGCAGTTCTTC.

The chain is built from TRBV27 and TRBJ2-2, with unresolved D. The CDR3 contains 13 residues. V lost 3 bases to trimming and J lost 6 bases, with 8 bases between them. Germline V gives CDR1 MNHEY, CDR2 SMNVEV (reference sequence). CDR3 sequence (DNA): TGTGCCAGCAGTTTTCAGACGGCCGGGGAGCTGTTTTTT. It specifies CASSFQTAGELFF.

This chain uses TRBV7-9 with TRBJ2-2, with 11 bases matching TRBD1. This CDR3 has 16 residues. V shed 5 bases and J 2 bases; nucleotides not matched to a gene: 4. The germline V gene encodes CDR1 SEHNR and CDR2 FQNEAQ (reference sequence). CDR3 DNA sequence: TGTGCCAGCAGCCCCGGGACAGGGGGTAACACCGGGGAGCTGTTTTTT. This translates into CASSPGTGGNTGELFF.